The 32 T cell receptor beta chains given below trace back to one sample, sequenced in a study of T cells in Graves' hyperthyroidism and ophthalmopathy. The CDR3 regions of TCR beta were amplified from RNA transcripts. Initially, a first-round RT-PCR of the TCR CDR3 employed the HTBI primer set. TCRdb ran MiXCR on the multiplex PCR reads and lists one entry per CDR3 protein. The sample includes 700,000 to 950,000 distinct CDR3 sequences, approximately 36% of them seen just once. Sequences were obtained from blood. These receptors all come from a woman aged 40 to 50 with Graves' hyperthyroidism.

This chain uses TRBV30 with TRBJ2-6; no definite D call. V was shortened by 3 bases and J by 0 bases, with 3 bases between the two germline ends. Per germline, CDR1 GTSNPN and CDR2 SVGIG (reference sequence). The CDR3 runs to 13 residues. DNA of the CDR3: TGTGCCTGGAGCAACTCTGGGGCCAACGTCCTGACTTTC. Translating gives CAWSNSGANVLTF.

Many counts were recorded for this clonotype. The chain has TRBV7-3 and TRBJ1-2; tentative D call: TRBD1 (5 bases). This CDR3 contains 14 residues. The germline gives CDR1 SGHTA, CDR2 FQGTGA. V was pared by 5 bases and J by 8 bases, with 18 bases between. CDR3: CASSPGLWTKGYTF. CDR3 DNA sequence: TGTGCCAGCAGCCCGGGACTCTGGACAAAGGGCTACACCTTC. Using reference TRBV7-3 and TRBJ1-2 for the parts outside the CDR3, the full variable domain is GAGVSQTPSNKVTEKGKYVELRCDPISGHTALYWYRQSLGQGPEFLIYFQGTGAADDSGLPNDRFFAVRPEGSVSTLKIQRTERGDSAVYLCASSPGLWTKGYTFGSGTRLTVV.

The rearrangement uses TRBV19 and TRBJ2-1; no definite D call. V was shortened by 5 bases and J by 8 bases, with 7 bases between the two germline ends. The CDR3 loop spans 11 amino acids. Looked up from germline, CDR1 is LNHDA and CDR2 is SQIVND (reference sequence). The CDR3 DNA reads TGTGCCAGTAGTTGGCTTGATGAGCAGTTCTTC. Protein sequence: CASSWLDEQFF. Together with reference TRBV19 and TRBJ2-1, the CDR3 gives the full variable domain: DGGITQSPKYLFRKEGQNVTLSCEQNLNHDAMYWYRQDPGQGLRLIYYSQIVNDFQKGDIAEGYSVSREKKESFPLTVTSAQKNPTAFYLCASSWLDEQFFGPGTRLTVL.

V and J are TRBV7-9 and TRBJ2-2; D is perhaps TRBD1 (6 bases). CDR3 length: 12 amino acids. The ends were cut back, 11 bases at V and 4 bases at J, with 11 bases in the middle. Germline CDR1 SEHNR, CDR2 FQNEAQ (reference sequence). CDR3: CAVQGTTGELFF. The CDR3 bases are TGTGCCGTACAGGGTACCACCGGGGAGCTGTTTTTT.

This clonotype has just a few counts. The CDR3 DNA sequence: TGCGCCAGCAGCCAGGGGGACAGACCCTCCTATAATTCACCCCTCCACTTT. Translation gives CASSQGDRPSYNSPLHF. This chain links TRBV10-2 with TRBJ1-6, with 7 bases lining up with TRBD1. J lost 0 bases, V lost 6 bases, and 8 bases had no gene match. Germline assignment: CDR1 WSHSY and CDR2 SAAADI. The CDR3 consists of 17 residues.

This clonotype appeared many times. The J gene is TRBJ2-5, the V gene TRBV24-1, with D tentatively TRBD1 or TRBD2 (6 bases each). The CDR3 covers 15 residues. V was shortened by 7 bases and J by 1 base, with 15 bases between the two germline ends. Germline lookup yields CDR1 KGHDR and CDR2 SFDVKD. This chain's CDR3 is CATSRNSGAQETQYF. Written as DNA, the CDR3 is TGTGCCACCAGCCGGAACTCGGGGGCCCAAGAGACCCAGTACTTC.

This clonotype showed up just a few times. The CDR3 loop is CASSLLSGTGYTF. The CDR3 DNA is TGTGCCAGCAGTTTATTGTCAGGTACTGGCTACACCTTC. The chain employs TRBV7-9 and TRBJ1-2; unclear D gene. The CDR3 length is 13 residues. Germline V gene lookup returns CDR1 SEHNR and CDR2 FQNEAQ (reference sequence). V lost 6 bases and J lost 7, with 15 bases in between.

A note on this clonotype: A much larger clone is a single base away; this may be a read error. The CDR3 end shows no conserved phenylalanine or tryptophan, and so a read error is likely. CDR3 protein: CASSRSGTAPRNYGYTL. DNA of the CDR3: TGTGCCAGTAGTCGCTCCGGGACGGCCCCGAGGAACTATGGCTACACCCTC. The gene calls are TRBV19 and TRBJ1-2; D is possibly TRBD1 (5 bases). CDR1 and CDR2 from the germline V gene are LNHDA and SQIVND (reference sequence). V was clipped by 5 bases and J by 2 bases, with 21 bases between them. This CDR3 comprises 17 residues.

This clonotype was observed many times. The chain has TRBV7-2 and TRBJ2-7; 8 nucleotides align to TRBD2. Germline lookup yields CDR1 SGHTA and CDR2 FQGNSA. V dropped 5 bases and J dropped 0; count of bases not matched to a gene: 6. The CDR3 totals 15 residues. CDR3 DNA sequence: TGTGCCAGCAGCCGTCTAGCGGGCAGCTCCTACGAGCAGTACTTC. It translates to CASSRLAGSSYEQYF.

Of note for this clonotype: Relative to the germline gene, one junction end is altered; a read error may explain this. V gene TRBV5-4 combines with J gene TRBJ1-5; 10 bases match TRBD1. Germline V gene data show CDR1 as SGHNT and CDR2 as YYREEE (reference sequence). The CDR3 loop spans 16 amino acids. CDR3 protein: CASSLLTGGWNQLQHF. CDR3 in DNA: TGTGCCAGCAGCTTGTTGACAGGGGGCTGGAATCAGCTCCAGCATTTT.

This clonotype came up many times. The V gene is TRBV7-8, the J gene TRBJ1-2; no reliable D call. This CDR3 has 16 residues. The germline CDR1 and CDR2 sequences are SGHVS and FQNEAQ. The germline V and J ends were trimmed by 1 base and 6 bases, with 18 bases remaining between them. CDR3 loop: CASSLDQPRAADGYTF. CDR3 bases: TGTGCCAGCAGCTTAGACCAACCCCGGGCCGCCGATGGCTACACCTTC.

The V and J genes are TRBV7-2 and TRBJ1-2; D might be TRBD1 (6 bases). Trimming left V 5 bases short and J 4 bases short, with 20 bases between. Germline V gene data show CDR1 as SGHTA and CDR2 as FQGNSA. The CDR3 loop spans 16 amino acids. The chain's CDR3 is CASSQDLVGTTYGYTF. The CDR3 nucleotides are TGTGCCAGCAGCCAAGATTTAGTCGGGACAACCTATGGCTACACCTTC.

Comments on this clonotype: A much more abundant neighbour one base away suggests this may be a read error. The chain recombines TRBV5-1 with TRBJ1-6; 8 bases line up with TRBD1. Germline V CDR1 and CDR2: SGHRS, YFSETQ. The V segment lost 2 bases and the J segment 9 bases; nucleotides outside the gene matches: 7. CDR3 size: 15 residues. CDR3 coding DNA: TGCGCCAGCAGCTTCGACAGGGGAGAAGCTTCACCCCTCCACTTT. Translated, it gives CASSFDRGEASPLHF.

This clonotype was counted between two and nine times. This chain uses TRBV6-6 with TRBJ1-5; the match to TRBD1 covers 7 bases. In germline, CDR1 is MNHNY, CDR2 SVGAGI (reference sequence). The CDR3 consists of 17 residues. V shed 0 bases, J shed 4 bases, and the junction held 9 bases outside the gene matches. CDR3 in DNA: TGTGCCAGCAGTTACTCGAAGAGGACAGGAAAGAATCAGCCCCAGCATTTT. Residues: CASSYSKRTGKNQPQHF.

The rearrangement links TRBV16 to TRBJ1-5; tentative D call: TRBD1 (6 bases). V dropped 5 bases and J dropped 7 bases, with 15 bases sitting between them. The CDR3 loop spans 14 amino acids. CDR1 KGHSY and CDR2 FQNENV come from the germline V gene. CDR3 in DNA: TGTGCCAGCAGCGGAGGGGGTTCTGGGCAGCCCCAGCATTTT. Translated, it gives CASSGGGSGQPQHF.

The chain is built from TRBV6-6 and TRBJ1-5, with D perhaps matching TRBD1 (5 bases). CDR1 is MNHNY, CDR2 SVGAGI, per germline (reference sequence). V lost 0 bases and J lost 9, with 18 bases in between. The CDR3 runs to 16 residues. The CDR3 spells CASSYSSWGGGSPQHF. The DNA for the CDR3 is TGTGCCAGCAGTTACTCATCTTGGGGTGGGGGTTCGCCCCAGCATTTT.

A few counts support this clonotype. The CDR3 DNA is TGTGCCATCAGTGACCCCGTCCACAGCGATGGGGGCCAAGAGACCCAGTACTTC. It specifies CAISDPVHSDGGQETQYF. The V call is TRBV10-3, the J call TRBJ2-5; D might be TRBD1 or TRBD2, each matching 5 bases. V dropped 3 bases and J dropped 1 base, with 21 bases sitting between them. CDR1 and CDR2 from the germline V gene are ENHRY and SYGVKD. The length of the CDR3 is 18 residues.

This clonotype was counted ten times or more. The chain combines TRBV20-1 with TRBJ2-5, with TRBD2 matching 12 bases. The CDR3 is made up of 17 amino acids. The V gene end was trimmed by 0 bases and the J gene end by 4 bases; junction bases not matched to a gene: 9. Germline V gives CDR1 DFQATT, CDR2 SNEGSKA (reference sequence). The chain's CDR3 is CSAREASGGADRETQYF. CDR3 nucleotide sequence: TGCAGTGCTAGAGAGGCTAGCGGGGGGGCGGATCGAGAGACCCAGTACTTC.

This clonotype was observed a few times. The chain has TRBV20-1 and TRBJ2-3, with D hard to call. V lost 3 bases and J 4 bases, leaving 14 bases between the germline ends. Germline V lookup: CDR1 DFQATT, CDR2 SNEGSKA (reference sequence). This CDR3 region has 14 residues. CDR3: CSASKPGWSDTQYF. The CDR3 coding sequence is TGCAGTGCTAGTAAGCCAGGATGGTCAGATACGCAGTATTTT.

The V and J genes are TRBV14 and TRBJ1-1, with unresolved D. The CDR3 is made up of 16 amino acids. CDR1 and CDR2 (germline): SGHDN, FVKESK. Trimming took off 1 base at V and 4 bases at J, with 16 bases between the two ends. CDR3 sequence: CASSQVGFSISTEAFF. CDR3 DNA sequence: TGTGCCAGCAGCCAAGTAGGGTTTAGTATCAGCACTGAAGCTTTCTTT.

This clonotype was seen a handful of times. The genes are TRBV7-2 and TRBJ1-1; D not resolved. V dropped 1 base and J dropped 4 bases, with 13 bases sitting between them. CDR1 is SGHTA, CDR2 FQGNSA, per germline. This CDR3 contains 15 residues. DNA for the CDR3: TGTGCCAGCAGCTTAGTGGGAATCGACACCACTGAAGCTTTCTTT. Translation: CASSLVGIDTTEAFF.

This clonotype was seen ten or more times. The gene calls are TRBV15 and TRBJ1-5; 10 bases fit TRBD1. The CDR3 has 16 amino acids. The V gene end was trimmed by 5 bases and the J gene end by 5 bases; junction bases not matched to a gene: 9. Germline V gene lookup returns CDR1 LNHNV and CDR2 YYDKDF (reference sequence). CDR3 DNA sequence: TGTGCCACCAGCTATACAAGGGGGACAGGGGATCAGCCCCAGCATTTT. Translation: CATSYTRGTGDQPQHF.

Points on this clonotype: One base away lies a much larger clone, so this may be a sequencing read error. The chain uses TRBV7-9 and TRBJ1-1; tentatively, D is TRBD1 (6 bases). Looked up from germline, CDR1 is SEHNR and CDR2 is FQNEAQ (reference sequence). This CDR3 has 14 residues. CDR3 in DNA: TGTGCCAGCCGCTTAGGCGGGGGCACGACTGAAGCTTTCTTT. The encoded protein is CASRLGGGTTEAFF. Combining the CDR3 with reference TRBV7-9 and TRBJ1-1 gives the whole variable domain DTGVSQNPRHKITKRGQNVTFRCDPISEHNRLYWYRQTLGQGPEFLTYFQNEAQLEKSRLLSDRFSAERPKGSFSTLEIQRTEQGDSAMYLCASRLGGGTTEAFFGQGTRLTVV.

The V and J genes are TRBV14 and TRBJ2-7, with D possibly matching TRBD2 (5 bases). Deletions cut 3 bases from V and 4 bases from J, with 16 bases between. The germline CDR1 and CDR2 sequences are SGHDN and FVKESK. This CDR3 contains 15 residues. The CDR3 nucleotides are TGTGCCAGCAGCCAGGCCCTGGGGTCGGGGTACGAGCAGTACTTC. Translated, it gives CASSQALGSGYEQYF.

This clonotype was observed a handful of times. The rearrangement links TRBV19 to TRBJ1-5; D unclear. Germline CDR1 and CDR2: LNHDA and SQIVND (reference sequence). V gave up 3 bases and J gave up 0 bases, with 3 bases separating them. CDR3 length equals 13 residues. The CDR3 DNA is TGTGCCAGTAGTATGAGTAGCAATCAGCCCCAGCATTTT. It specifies CASSMSSNQPQHF.

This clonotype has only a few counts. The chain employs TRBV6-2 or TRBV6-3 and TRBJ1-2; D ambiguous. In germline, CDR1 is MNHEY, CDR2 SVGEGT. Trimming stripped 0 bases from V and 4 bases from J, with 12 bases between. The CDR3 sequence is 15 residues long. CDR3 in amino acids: CASSYSEMSFYGYTF. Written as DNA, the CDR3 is TGTGCCAGCAGTTACTCTGAAATGTCTTTCTATGGCTACACCTTC.

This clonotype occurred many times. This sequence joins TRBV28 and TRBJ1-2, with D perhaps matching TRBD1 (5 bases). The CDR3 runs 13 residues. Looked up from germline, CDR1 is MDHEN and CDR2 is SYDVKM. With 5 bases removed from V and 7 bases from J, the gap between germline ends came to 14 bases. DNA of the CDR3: TGTGCCAGCAGTGCCCAGGGTTACGGTGGCTACACCTTC. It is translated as CASSAQGYGGYTF.

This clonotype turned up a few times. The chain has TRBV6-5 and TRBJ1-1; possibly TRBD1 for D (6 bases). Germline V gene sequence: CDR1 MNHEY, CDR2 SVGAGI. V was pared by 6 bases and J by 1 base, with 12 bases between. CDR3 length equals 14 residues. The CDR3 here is CASSLETGNTEAFF. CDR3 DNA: TGTGCCAGCAGCCTAGAGACAGGGAACACTGAAGCTTTCTTT.

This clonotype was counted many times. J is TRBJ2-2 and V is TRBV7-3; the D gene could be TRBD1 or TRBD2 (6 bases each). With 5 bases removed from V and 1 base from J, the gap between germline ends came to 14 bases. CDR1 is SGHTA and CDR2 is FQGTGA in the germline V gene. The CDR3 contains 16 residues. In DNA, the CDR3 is TGTGCCAGCAGCGGCCTAGGGGGGCGGAACACCGGGGAGCTGTTTTTT. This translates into CASSGLGGRNTGELFF.

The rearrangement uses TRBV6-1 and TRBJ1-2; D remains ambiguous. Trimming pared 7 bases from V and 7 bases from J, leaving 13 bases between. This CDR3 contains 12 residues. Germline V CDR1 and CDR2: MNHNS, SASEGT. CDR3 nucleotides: TGTGCCAGCAAAGGCAGATTCCCTGGCTACACCTTC. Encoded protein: CASKGRFPGYTF.

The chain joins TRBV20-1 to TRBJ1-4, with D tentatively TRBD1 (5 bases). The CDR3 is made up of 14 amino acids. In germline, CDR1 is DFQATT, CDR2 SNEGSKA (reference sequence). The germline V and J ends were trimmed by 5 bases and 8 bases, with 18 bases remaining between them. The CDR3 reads CSASSSGVGEKLFF. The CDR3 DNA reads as TGCAGTGCTTCGAGTTCGGGGGTCGGCGAAAAACTGTTTTTT.

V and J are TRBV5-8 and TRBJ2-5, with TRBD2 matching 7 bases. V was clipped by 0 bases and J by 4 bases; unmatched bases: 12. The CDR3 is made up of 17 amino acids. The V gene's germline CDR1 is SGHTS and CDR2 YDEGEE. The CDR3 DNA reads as TGTGCCAGCAGCTTGGGAGGGGCTAGCGGACTGGGAGAGACCCAGTACTTC. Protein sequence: CASSLGGASGLGETQYF.